These 27 T cell receptor beta chains share one sample of origin, sequenced in a study of T cell responses to AZD1222 COVID-19 vaccine. The protocol was immunoSEQ multiplex PCR, while the TCRdb copy is restricted to in-frame clones and leaves out a portion. In the table there are roughly 140,000 clones, 70% to 90% of which are singletons. This sample comprised peripheral blood, obtained after recovery from COVID-19. Receptor source: an adult who had recovered from COVID-19.

The chain has TRBV5-8 and TRBJ2-7, with 7 nucleotides matching TRBD1. CDR1 SGHTS and CDR2 YDEGEE come from the germline V gene. The CDR3 has 13 amino acids. V gave up 4 bases and J gave up 2 bases; unmatched junction bases: 3. The CDR3 bases are TGTGCCAGCAGCCGGACAGGCCCCTACGAGCAGTACTTC. Translated, it gives CASSRTGPYEQYF.

The chain is built from TRBV4-1 and TRBJ1-6, with D maybe TRBD1 (6 bases). The CDR3 sequence is 17 residues long. The ends were cut back, 1 base at V and 0 bases at J, with 10 bases in the middle. The V gene's germline CDR1 is MGHRA and CDR2 YSYEKL. This chain's CDR3 is CASSQGTASSYNSPLHF. CDR3 DNA: TGCGCCAGCAGCCAAGGGACAGCCAGCTCCTATAATTCACCCCTCCACTTT.

This sequence joins TRBV7-8 and TRBJ2-5, with D tentatively TRBD1 or TRBD2 (5 bases each). The CDR3 extends over 12 amino acids. CDR1 is SGHVS and CDR2 is FQNEAQ in the germline V gene. The V gene lost 5 bases and the J gene lost 6 bases, with 10 bases spanning the gap. The CDR3 loop is CASSRGEQTQYF. DNA of the CDR3: TGTGCCAGCAGCAGGGGAGAACAGACCCAGTACTTC.

The gene calls are TRBV29-1 and TRBJ1-1; possibly TRBD1 for D (6 bases). This CDR3 has 13 residues. The germline V gene has CDR1 SQVTM and CDR2 ANQGSEA. Deletions cut 6 bases from V and 4 bases from J, with 15 bases between. As DNA, the CDR3 is TGCAGCGTGCACAGGGTTCTCAGCACTGAAGCTTTCTTT. Encoded protein: CSVHRVLSTEAFF.

V gene TRBV7-9 combines with J gene TRBJ2-7, with 9 bases identical to TRBD1. CDR1 and CDR2 from the germline V gene are SEHNR and FQNEAQ (reference sequence). Germline trimming cut 1 base from V and 3 bases from J; bases unmatched to any gene: 10. There are 17 residues in the CDR3. CDR3 sequence: CASSLGATGGGDYEQYF. CDR3 DNA sequence: TGTGCCAGCAGCTTAGGTGCAACAGGGGGCGGTGACTACGAGCAGTACTTC. The full variable domain, completed using reference TRBV7-9 and TRBJ2-7, is DTGVSQNPRHKITKRGQNVTFRCDPISEHNRLYWYRQTLGQGPEFLTYFQNEAQLEKSRLLSDRFSAERPKGSFSTLEIQRTEQGDSAMYLCASSLGATGGGDYEQYFGPGTRLTVT.

The genes are TRBV3-1 (or the pseudogene TRBV3-2) and TRBJ1-1, with TRBD1 identical over 9 bases. This CDR3 is 14 amino acids long. The germline gives CDR1 LGHDT, CDR2 YNNKEL (reference sequence). The trim removed 5 bases at V and 6 bases at J, leaving 7 bases unmatched. The CDR3 nucleotides read TGTGCCAGCAGCGCCCGGGACAGGGTCCCTGAAGCTTTCTTT. Amino acids: CASSARDRVPEAFF.

This clone was counted between two and nine times. The chain uses TRBV28 and TRBJ2-1; the match to TRBD2 covers 7 bases. J was trimmed by 7 bases and V by 7 bases; bases with no gene match: 10. The CDR3 has 14 amino acids. Germline V CDR1 and CDR2: MDHEN, SYDVKM. CDR3 loop: CASIISGLSNEQFF. The DNA of the CDR3 is TGTGCCAGCATTATTTCGGGACTATCTAATGAGCAGTTCTTC. Filled out from reference TRBV28 and TRBJ2-1, the complete variable domain reads DVKVTQSSRYLVKRTGEKVFLECVQDMDHENMFWYRQDPGLGLRLIYFSYDVKMKEKGDIPEGYSVSREKKERFSLILESASTNQTSMYLCASIISGLSNEQFFGPGTRLTVL.

The chain employs TRBV7-9 and TRBJ2-2; a weak D match, TRBD1 (6 bases). Deletions cut 2 bases from V and 0 bases from J, with 7 bases between. CDR1 is SEHNR and CDR2 is FQNEAQ in the germline V gene (reference sequence). This CDR3 comprises 15 residues. CDR3 in amino acids: CASSLTGPNTGELFF. As DNA, the CDR3 is TGTGCCAGCAGCTTAACAGGGCCGAACACCGGGGAGCTGTTTTTT.

The chain links TRBV6-2 or TRBV6-3 to TRBJ1-1; perhaps TRBD1 as D (5 bases). Germline values: CDR1 MNHEY, CDR2 SVGEGT. This CDR3 is 12 amino acids long. The V and J ends lost 6 bases and 8 bases respectively, with 13 bases between them. CDR3 in DNA: TGTGCCAGCAGCCCTGACAGAACCGAAGCTTTCTTT. It translates to CASSPDRTEAFF.

CDR3 DNA sequence: TGTGCCAGCAGCCTTGACTCTGGGCACCCTGAAGCTTTCTTT. This sequence encodes CASSLDSGHPEAFF. The V gene is TRBV11-1, the J gene TRBJ1-1; D gene uncertain. The germline gives CDR1 SGHAT, CDR2 FQDESV (reference sequence). With 5 bases removed from V and 6 bases from J, the gap between germline ends came to 16 bases. The CDR3 totals 14 residues.

CDR3 in DNA: TGTGCCAGCAGCCCACAACTCGACAGTGAAGCTTTCTTT. Encoded protein: CASSPQLDSEAFF. The chain couples TRBV9 to TRBJ1-1; TRBD1 is a possible D gene (5 bases). Trimming removed 4 bases at V and 7 bases at J, with 14 bases between. The CDR3 loop spans 13 amino acids. Germline CDR1 SGDLS, CDR2 YYNGEE.

DNA of the CDR3: TGTGCCAGCAGCTTGGCCGGGGCCACTGAAGCTTTCTTT. Its translation is CASSLAGATEAFF. The V call is TRBV5-4, the J call TRBJ1-1; possible D gene TRBD1, 5 bases. Trimming took off 0 bases at V and 4 bases at J, with 7 bases between the two ends. The CDR3 has 13 residues. Germline assignment: CDR1 SGHNT and CDR2 YYREEE (reference sequence).

This chain uses TRBV9 with TRBJ1-5; 7 bases line up with TRBD1. CDR1 SGDLS and CDR2 YYNGEE come from the germline V gene. The CDR3 consists of 14 residues. Trimming took 3 bases from V and 5 from J; bases not matched to a gene: 5. The chain's CDR3 is CASSGQGVDQPQHF. The DNA for the CDR3 is TGTGCCAGCAGCGGACAGGGAGTCGATCAGCCCCAGCATTTT.

This clone appeared a single time. The V call is TRBV27, the J call TRBJ2-2; 10 bases line up with TRBD1. Trimming removed 2 bases from V and 6 bases from J; junction bases left unmatched: 6. CDR3 length: 16 residues. Germline loops: CDR1 MNHEY, CDR2 SMNVEV (reference sequence). The CDR3 loop is CASSLSDRGLAGELFF. CDR3 nucleotide sequence: TGTGCCAGCAGTTTAAGCGACAGGGGGCTCGCCGGGGAGCTGTTTTTT.

This rearrangement joins TRBV19 to TRBJ2-3; 8 positions agree with TRBD2. From germline, CDR1 is LNHDA and CDR2 SQIVND (reference sequence). V lost 7 bases to trimming and J lost 5 bases; unmatched junction nucleotides: 14. CDR3 length equals 16 residues. In nucleotides, the CDR3 is TGTGCCAGTACCCCCTCCCGCGGGGGGCCCGTAGATACGCAGTATTTT. It encodes CASTPSRGGPVDTQYF.

The chain employs TRBV6-5 and TRBJ1-6; 7 bases align to TRBD1. This CDR3 has 15 amino acids. The ends lost 8 bases at V and 7 bases at J; junction bases unmatched: 11. Per the germline V gene, CDR1 is MNHEY and CDR2 is SVGAGI. The CDR3 DNA reads as TGTGCCAGCTGCCACTTCGACAGGGAGAATTCACCCCTCCACTTT. Its translation: CASCHFDRENSPLHF.

As concerns this clone: Its ends do not fully match the called genes, so a read error is possible. The sample holds other DNA sequences that translate to the same CDR3. The chain carries TRBV2 and TRBJ1-5; 8 nucleotides align to TRBD1. Germline V lookup: CDR1 SNHLY, CDR2 FYNNEI. The CDR3 runs to 14 residues. This CDR3 reads CASSEGQGEQPQHF. CDR3 DNA sequence: TGTGCCAGCAGCGAAGGACAGGGTGAGCAGCCCCAGCATTTT. The full variable domain, completed using reference TRBV2 and TRBJ1-5, is EPEVTQTPSHQVTQMGQEVILRCVPISNHLYFYWYRQILGQKVEFLVSFYNNEISEKSEIFDDQFSVERPDGSNFTLKIRSTKLEDSAMYFCASSEGQGEQPQHFGDGTRLSIL.

The V and J genes are TRBV19 and TRBJ2-1; D unresolved. Germline assignment: CDR1 LNHDA and CDR2 SQIVND (reference sequence). The V and J ends lost 7 bases and 6 bases respectively, with 19 bases between them. The CDR3 totals 15 residues. The CDR3 DNA is TGTGCCAGTATGATAGGTCCACTGGAAGGCAATGAGCAGTTCTTC. Protein product: CASMIGPLEGNEQFF.

V and J are TRBV28 and TRBJ2-7; 10 positions agree with TRBD1. Germline V CDR1 and CDR2: MDHEN, SYDVKM. This CDR3 spans 15 amino acids. With 5 bases clipped from V and 5 bases from J, the junction kept 9 bases outside the gene matches. CDR3 DNA: TGTGCCAGCAGTCTCCCGACAGGGGGCTCACACGAGCAGTACTTC. Translating it yields CASSLPTGGSHEQYF. Based on the CDR3 plus reference TRBV28 and TRBJ2-7, the full variable domain is DVKVTQSSRYLVKRTGEKVFLECVQDMDHENMFWYRQDPGLGLRLIYFSYDVKMKEKGDIPEGYSVSREKKERFSLILESASTNQTSMYLCASSLPTGGSHEQYFGPGTRLTVT.

The CDR3 nucleotides read TGCGCCAGCAGCTTGGGGACTAGCGGCCAAGAGACCCAGTACTTC. Translating it yields CASSLGTSGQETQYF. The chain carries TRBV5-1 and TRBJ2-5; 10 bases map to TRBD2. J lost 1 base, V lost 0 bases, and 0 bases had no gene match. There are 15 residues in the CDR3. The germline gives CDR1 SGHRS, CDR2 YFSETQ.

The genes are TRBV14 and TRBJ2-2; 9 nucleotides line up with TRBD2. The CDR3 totals 16 residues. The germline V gene has CDR1 SGHDN and CDR2 FVKESK. Trimming removed 4 bases from V and 2 bases from J; junction bases left unmatched: 5. The CDR3 DNA is TGTGCCAGCAGCCCACGCGGGGGGGCAAACACCGGGGAGCTGTTTTTT. Its translation is CASSPRGGANTGELFF.

The chain is built from TRBV2 and TRBJ1-6; D not resolved. The V and J ends lost 3 bases and 8 bases respectively, with 11 bases between them. CDR3 size: 14 residues. Germline values: CDR1 SNHLY, CDR2 FYNNEI. The CDR3 protein is CASSDSPEDSPLHF. For the CDR3, the DNA is TGTGCCAGCAGTGATTCACCGGAGGATTCACCCCTCCACTTT.

With respect to this clone: Possible read error: a much larger clone is one base away. The gene calls are TRBV4-2 and TRBJ1-2, with D perhaps TRBD1 (6 bases). The V end lost 2 bases, the J end lost 2 bases, and 9 bases lay between the germline ends. Germline V gene data show CDR1 as LGHNA and CDR2 as YNFKEQ. The CDR3 loop spans 14 amino acids. The CDR3: CASSQRGQNYGYTF. CDR3 coding DNA: TGTGCCAGCAGCCAAAGGGGACAAAACTATGGCTACACCTTC.

The chain is built from TRBV2 and TRBJ2-5, with TRBD2 matching over 7 bases. Trimming took 8 bases from V and 2 from J; bases not matched to a gene: 5. Germline V gene data show CDR1 as SNHLY and CDR2 as FYNNEI. The CDR3 consists of 13 residues. CDR3 residues: CASAGRGQETQYF. In DNA form, the CDR3 reads TGTGCCAGCGCGGGGAGGGGACAAGAGACCCAGTACTTC. Full variable domain (outside the CDR3, taken from reference TRBV2 and TRBJ2-5): EPEVTQTPSHQVTQMGQEVILRCVPISNHLYFYWYRQILGQKVEFLVSFYNNEISEKSEIFDDQFSVERPDGSNFTLKIRSTKLEDSAMYFCASAGRGQETQYFGPGTRLLVL.

The CDR3 region is CASSSDGFNQPQHF. The CDR3 DNA reads TGTGCCAGCAGCTCGGACGGCTTCAATCAGCCCCAGCATTTT. The chain joins TRBV7-9 to TRBJ1-5; no reliable D call. The germline V gene has CDR1 SEHNR and CDR2 FQNEAQ (reference sequence). CDR3 length: 14 amino acids. Deletions cut 4 bases from V and 3 bases from J, with 10 bases between.

V gene TRBV23-1 combines with J gene TRBJ2-1; D is undetermined. TRBV23-1 is recorded as an ORF, its role being uncertain. There are 16 residues in the CDR3. V lost 0 bases, J lost 6 bases, and 15 bases lay in between. The DNA for the CDR3 is TGCGCCAGCAGTCAATCTACGGAAGTAATCTTCAATGAGCAGTTCTTC. Its translation is CASSQSTEVIFNEQFF.

The genes are TRBV6-2 or TRBV6-3 and TRBJ2-7; a possible D gene is TRBD1 (5 bases). From germline, CDR1 is MNHEY and CDR2 SVGEGT. The CDR3 has 15 residues. Trimming removed 3 bases at V and 6 bases at J, with 18 bases between. The CDR3 here is CASSYGVVQGSEQYF. As DNA, the CDR3 is TGTGCCAGCAGTTATGGCGTTGTTCAGGGATCCGAGCAGTACTTC.